The clone carrying this TCR beta chain has at least ten counts. Its antigen is not identified. Amplification of TCR alpha and beta CDR3 regions from RNA used iRepertoire nested multiplex PCR. One-step reverse transcription and amplification started from approximately 100-400 ng of tissue mRNA or PBMC total RNA. MiXCR was run by TCRdb on the multiplex PCR reads, yielding one entry per CDR3 protein. The profile shows some 99,000 distinct CDR3 sequences, 25% of them singletons. CDR1 is DFQATT and CDR2 is SNEGSKA in the germline V gene (reference sequence). The CDR3 totals 18 residues. The V and J ends lost 2 bases and 0 bases respectively, with 23 bases between them. This sample is drawn from a study of glioma-infiltrating T cells. Study-level results: Tissue and blood shared very few CDR3 sequences. Tissue-blood divergence was below expectation in non-neoplastic patients, above in gliomas.

The sequence was obtained from a human donor with low-grade glioma or glioblastoma, undergoing nonglioma brain surgery, or in good health (not recorded which). What was sequenced was glioma tissue, nonneoplastic brain tissue, or PBMCs (not recorded which). The rearrangement uses TRBV20-1 and TRBJ2-7, with a tentative D call TRBD1 (6 bases). The CDR3 here is CSARPLTGHPRGSYEQYF. The CDR3 region has the DNA TGCAGTGCTAGACCCCTAACGGGACATCCCAGGGGCTCCTACGAGCAGTACTTC.